The text below deals with one T cell receptor beta chain. Its binding antigen is unknown. No much larger clone exists at a distance of one base, and base qualities are not known. The donors belonged to the validation cohort of 120 subjects, which was separate from the 666-subject first cohort. The sample originates from a study of cytomegalovirus exposure and HLA in healthy donors (dated by TCRdb to the late 2010s). A note on the overall study: According to a later analysis, the 120 or so validation repertoires were produced on the same platform as the approximately 600 repertoires of the first cohort. To predict cytomegalovirus infection status, the study brought together high-throughput TCR immunosequencing, statistical association of individual TCRs with disease status, and machine learning. The study aimed to test whether signatures of past pathogen exposure could be identified by cataloging public T cell receptors. Besides the first cohort of some 670 subjects, a separate validation cohort made up of roughly 130 different subjects was used.

Broad study findings and their caveats: Most TCR sequences were seen in very few donors, while some public TCRs were found in many individuals. The study listed 170 or so TCR beta chains as associated with cytomegalovirus. It was suggested by the authors that the approach could potentially be generalized to other disease states and immunological phenotypes. In vitro tests confirmed that three of the cytomegalovirus-associated TCR beta chains recognize cytomegalovirus antigens. Of the cluster scores, around 95% were above 0 in a later analysis, which found that TCRs clustered in the first cohort also tended to co-occur in the 120 or so validation repertoires. A later analysis lacked HLA typing for the validation cohort, so it scored co-occurrence in that cohort across all 110 or so repertoires. Cytomegalovirus status was reported to be diagnosed by the classifier with high specificity and sensitivity in both the original and validation cohorts.

The library relied on the immunoSEQ multiplex PCR assay. In the original analysis: A statistical classification framework was built for diagnosing cytomegalovirus status from the catalog of TCR beta chain sequences. TCRdb took this table from immuneACCESS and kept in-frame rearrangements with V and J called. Such tables lack part of the clones; where checked against another copy, unresolved V genes explain under half of the gap, and the rest is unexplained. V and J calls plus clone size are reproduced from that table; the DNA served to infer D and trimming. This sample is represented by more than 90,000 clones; about 93% of them were singletons. The top ten hold 1.1% of the sample. Sequences were obtained from PBMCs. The receptor comes from a woman in her 30s in good health and CMV-seropositive.

CDR3 reads: CASSAQEDYEQYF. Here is the DNA: TGTGCCAGCAGCGCCCAGGAAGACTACGAGCAGTACTTC. The chain is encoded by TRBV7-9 joined to TRBJ2-7, with the D gene uncertain. CDR3 length: 13 amino acids, cysteine to phenylalanine. CDR3 DNA only is kept here, 39 bases in frame from base 1. The germline V gene encodes CDR1 SEHNR and CDR2 FQNEAQ (reference sequence). The junction shows trimming of 5 bases on V and 3 bases on J, plus 11 bases between the germline ends. Extended through the reference TRBV7-9 and TRBJ2-7 proteins, this CDR3 yields the full variable domain: DTGVSQNPRHKITKRGQNVTFRCDPISEHNRLYWYRQTLGQGPEFLTYFQNEAQLEKSRLLSDRFSAERPKGSFSTLEIQRTEQGDSAMYLCASSAQEDYEQYFGPGTRLTVT.